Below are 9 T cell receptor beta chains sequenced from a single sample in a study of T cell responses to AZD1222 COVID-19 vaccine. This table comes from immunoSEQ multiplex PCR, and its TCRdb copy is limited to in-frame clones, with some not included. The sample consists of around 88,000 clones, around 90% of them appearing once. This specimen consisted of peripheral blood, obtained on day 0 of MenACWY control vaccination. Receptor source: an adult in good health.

Here the CDR3 reads CASSLRDRGLPDTQYF. In DNA, the CDR3 is TGCGCCAGCAGCTTAAGGGACAGGGGGCTTCCAGATACGCAGTATTTT. The chain carries TRBV5-1 and TRBJ2-3, with 12 bases aligning to TRBD1. Germline-derived CDR1 and CDR2 are SGHRS and YFSETQ. Germline trimming cut 2 bases from V and 4 bases from J; bases unmatched to any gene: 5. This CDR3 spans 16 amino acids.

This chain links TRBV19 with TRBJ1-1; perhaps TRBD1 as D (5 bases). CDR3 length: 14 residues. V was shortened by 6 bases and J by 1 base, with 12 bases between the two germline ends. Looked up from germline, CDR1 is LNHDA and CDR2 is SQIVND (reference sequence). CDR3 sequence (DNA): TGTGCCAGTAGCGTTTGGGGGGAGAACACTGAAGCTTTCTTT. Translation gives CASSVWGENTEAFF.

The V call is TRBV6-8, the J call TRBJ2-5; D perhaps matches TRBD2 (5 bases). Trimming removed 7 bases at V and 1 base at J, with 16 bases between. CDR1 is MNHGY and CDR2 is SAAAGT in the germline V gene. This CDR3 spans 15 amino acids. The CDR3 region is CASTQEDVAQETQYF. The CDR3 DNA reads TGTGCCAGCACCCAGGAGGACGTCGCCCAAGAGACCCAGTACTTC.

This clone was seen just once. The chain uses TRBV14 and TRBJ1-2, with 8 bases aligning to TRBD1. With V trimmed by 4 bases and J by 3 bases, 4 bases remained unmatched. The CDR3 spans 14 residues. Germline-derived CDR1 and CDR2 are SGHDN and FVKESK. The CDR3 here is CASSPMDRDYGYTF. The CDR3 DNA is TGTGCCAGCAGCCCCATGGACAGGGACTATGGCTACACCTTC.

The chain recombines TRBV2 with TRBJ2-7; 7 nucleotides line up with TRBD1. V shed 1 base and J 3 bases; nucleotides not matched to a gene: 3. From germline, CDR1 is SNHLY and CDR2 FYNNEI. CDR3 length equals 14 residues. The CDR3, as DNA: TGTGCCAGCAGTGAAGAGACAGGGAACTACGAGCAGTACTTC. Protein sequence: CASSEETGNYEQYF. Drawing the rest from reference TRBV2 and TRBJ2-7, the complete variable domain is EPEVTQTPSHQVTQMGQEVILRCVPISNHLYFYWYRQILGQKVEFLVSFYNNEISEKSEIFDDQFSVERPDGSNFTLKIRSTKLEDSAMYFCASSEETGNYEQYFGPGTRLTVT.

The CDR3 loop is CASSLTGPEGYTF. The CDR3 region has the DNA TGTGCCAGCAGCTTAACGGGGCCTGAAGGCTACACCTTC. V gene TRBV7-9 combines with J gene TRBJ1-2; TRBD1 is a possible D gene (5 bases). V was cut by 2 bases and J by 8 bases, with 12 bases left in between. From germline, CDR1 is SEHNR and CDR2 FQNEAQ (reference sequence). This CDR3 is built from 13 residues.

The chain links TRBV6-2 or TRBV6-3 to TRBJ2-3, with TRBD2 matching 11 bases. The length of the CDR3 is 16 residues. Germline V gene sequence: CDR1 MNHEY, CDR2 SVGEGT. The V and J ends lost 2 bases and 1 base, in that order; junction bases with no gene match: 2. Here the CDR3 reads CASSYPGLAGTDTQYF. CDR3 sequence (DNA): TGTGCCAGCAGTTACCCGGGACTAGCGGGCACAGATACGCAGTATTTT.

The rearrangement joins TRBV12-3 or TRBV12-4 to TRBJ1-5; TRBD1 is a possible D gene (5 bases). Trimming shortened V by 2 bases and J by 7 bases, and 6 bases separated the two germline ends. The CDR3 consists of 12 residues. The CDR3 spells CASSLWDQPQHF. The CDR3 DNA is TGTGCCAGCAGTTTATGGGACCAGCCCCAGCATTTT.

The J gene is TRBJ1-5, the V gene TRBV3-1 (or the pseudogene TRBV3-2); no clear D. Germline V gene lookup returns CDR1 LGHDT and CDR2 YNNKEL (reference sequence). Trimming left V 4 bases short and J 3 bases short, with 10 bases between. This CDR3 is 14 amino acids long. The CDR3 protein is CASSPVGVNQPQHF. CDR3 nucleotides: TGTGCCAGCAGCCCAGTGGGTGTCAATCAGCCCCAGCATTTT.